Following are 19 T cell receptor beta chains from one sample sequenced in a study of neurological immune-mediated disorders. Each CDR3 protein gets one entry after TCRdb re-called the 5' RACE reads with MiXCR. The repertoire holds about 80,000 distinct CDR3 sequences, with around 9.9% as singletons. Sequencing used PBMCs. These receptors were collected from a man aged 45-65 years in good health.

Ten or more counts support this clonotype. The chain uses TRBV5-1 and TRBJ2-1; the match to TRBD2 covers 12 bases. This CDR3 is built from 15 residues. Germline assignment: CDR1 SGHRS and CDR2 YFSETQ. The V gene end was trimmed by 4 bases and the J gene end by 6 bases; junction bases not matched to a gene: 5. For the CDR3, the DNA is TGCGCCAGCAGCGTGACTAGCGGGAGAGGCAATGAGCAGTTCTTC. It encodes CASSVTSGRGNEQFF.

Notes on this clonotype: A much larger clone sits a single nucleotide away, making a read error possible. This sequence joins TRBV6-4 and TRBJ2-2; 9 nucleotides line up with TRBD2. CDR3 length equals 16 residues. Per the germline V gene, CDR1 is MRHNA and CDR2 is SNTAGT. This chain's CDR3 is CATRVSGGANIGELFF. CDR3 DNA: TGTGCCACCAGAGTTAGCGGGGGAGCGAACATCGGGGAGCTGTTTTTT.

This clonotype was found many times. The chain recombines TRBV6-2 or TRBV6-3 with TRBJ2-2; D unresolved. Germline V gives CDR1 MNHEY, CDR2 SVGEGT. CDR3 length equals 15 residues. V was cut by 2 bases and J by 0 bases, with 7 bases left in between. The CDR3: CASSYSTSNTGELFF. The DNA of the CDR3 is TGTGCCAGCAGTTACAGCACTTCGAACACCGGGGAGCTGTTTTTT.

V usage is TRBV7-2 and J usage is TRBJ2-7; no firm D call. The germline V gene encodes CDR1 SGHTA and CDR2 FQGNSA. Trimming stripped 2 bases from V and 5 bases from J, with 10 bases between. This CDR3 region has 13 residues. The CDR3 is CASSLRGFDEQYF. Here the CDR3 DNA reads TGTGCCAGCAGCTTACGAGGATTCGACGAGCAGTACTTC.

This clonotype was detected many times. The CDR3 spells CASSFLGAGEQYF. CDR3 coding DNA: TGTGCCAGCAGCTTCCTGGGCGCCGGTGAGCAGTACTTC. The rearrangement uses TRBV3-1 and TRBJ2-7; D not resolved. The CDR3 has 13 amino acids. V was cut by 5 bases and J by 7 bases, with 15 bases left in between. Germline V gene data show CDR1 as LGHDT and CDR2 as YNNKEL (reference sequence).

This clonotype was counted ten times or more. The rearrangement links TRBV29-1 to TRBJ2-3; TRBD2 matches 9 bases. Germline-derived CDR1 and CDR2 are SQVTM and ANQGSEA. The junction had 9 bases not matched to a gene; V was cut back by 4 bases and J by 7 bases. This CDR3 has 14 amino acids. CDR3 loop: CSVAPGLAGNTQYF. The CDR3 coding sequence is TGCAGCGTTGCACCGGGACTAGCAGGGAATACGCAGTATTTT.

The V gene is TRBV19, the J gene TRBJ2-1, with 7 bases fitting TRBD2. Germline CDR1 reads LNHDA; CDR2 reads SQIVND (reference sequence). The V and J ends lost 5 bases and 7 bases, in that order; junction bases with no gene match: 11. The CDR3 totals 15 residues. This CDR3 reads CASSGLAAPGNEQFF. CDR3 bases: TGTGCCAGTAGTGGGCTAGCGGCTCCCGGGAATGAGCAGTTCTTC.

This clonotype was observed many times. The chain links TRBV27 to TRBJ2-2, with D tentatively TRBD2 (7 bases). V was pared by 10 bases and J by 9 bases, with 18 bases between. Looked up from germline, CDR1 is MNHEY and CDR2 is SMNVEV (reference sequence). This CDR3 contains 13 residues. CDR3 sequence reads: CATSRGGNRELFF. CDR3 nucleotides: TGTGCCACCTCAAGGGGGGGGAACCGGGAGCTGTTTTTT.

This clonotype was recorded at least ten times. The gene calls are TRBV12-3 or TRBV12-4 and TRBJ2-7, with D possibly TRBD2 on 6 matching bases. This CDR3 has 13 amino acids. V was pared by 4 bases and J by 3 bases, with 10 bases between. This CDR3 is CASSSSSGYEQYF. The DNA for the CDR3 is TGTGCCAGCAGTTCCAGTAGCGGCTACGAGCAGTACTTC.

In this sample, this clonotype turned up many times. The rearrangement links TRBV10-3 to TRBJ2-1; D gene uncertain. CDR3 length: 13 amino acids. The germline gives CDR1 ENHRY, CDR2 SYGVKD. V gave up 4 bases and J gave up 12 bases, with 16 bases separating them. Here the CDR3 reads CAISGEAGSAQFF. As DNA, the CDR3 is TGTGCCATCAGTGGAGAAGCAGGATCAGCGCAGTTCTTC.

The table lists this clonotype with many counts. V is TRBV7-8 and J is TRBJ2-3, with TRBD2 matching over 10 bases. The J segment lost 2 bases and the V segment lost 5 bases, leaving 10 bases of the junction unmatched. CDR1 and CDR2 (germline): SGHVS, FQNEAQ. This CDR3 has 17 residues. The CDR3 nucleotides read TGTGCCAGCAGCCCGCCGGGGGGACTAGCGTTCACAGATACGCAGTATTTT. It is translated as CASSPPGGLAFTDTQYF.

This clonotype was counted at least ten times. The rearrangement links TRBV12-3 or TRBV12-4 to TRBJ1-5; D is perhaps TRBD1 (6 bases). V was shortened by 6 bases and J by 7 bases, with 10 bases between the two germline ends. The CDR3 is 12 amino acids. The CDR3 protein is CASRSGVQPQHF. As DNA, the CDR3 is TGTGCCAGCAGATCAGGGGTGCAGCCCCAGCATTTT.

This clonotype was recorded many times. The V and J genes are TRBV4-2 and TRBJ2-2; D unresolved. This CDR3 comprises 15 residues. V lost 0 bases and J 4 bases, leaving 9 bases between the germline ends. Germline assignment: CDR1 LGHNA and CDR2 YNFKEQ. DNA for the CDR3: TGTGCCAGCAGCCAAGAATTTGTAAGCACCGGGGAGCTGTTTTTT. Its translation is CASSQEFVSTGELFF.

This clonotype was detected many times. The V and J genes are TRBV20-1 and TRBJ2-1, with D possibly TRBD2 on 6 matching bases. The CDR3 has 14 amino acids. Trimming shortened V by 0 bases and J by 5 bases, and 11 bases separated the two germline ends. Looked up from germline, CDR1 is DFQATT and CDR2 is SNEGSKA (reference sequence). The CDR3: CSARDPSDNNEQFF. CDR3 nucleotide sequence: TGCAGTGCTAGAGACCCTAGCGATAACAATGAGCAGTTCTTC.

This clonotype has ten or more counts. The chain employs TRBV20-1 and TRBJ1-5; TRBD1 matches 7 bases. Germline CDR1 and CDR2: DFQATT and SNEGSKA (reference sequence). Unmatched junction bases numbered 2, after V lost 0 bases and J lost 3 bases. The CDR3 length is 14 residues. CDR3 sequence reads: CSARDRGSNQPQHF. The CDR3 nucleotides read TGCAGTGCTAGAGACAGGGGGTCCAATCAGCCCCAGCATTTT.

This clonotype has a count of ten or more. The chain joins TRBV7-9 to TRBJ2-2; 7 bases map to TRBD1. Losses at the gene ends were 5 bases for V and 9 bases for J; bases not matched to a gene: 9. This CDR3 contains 14 residues. From germline, CDR1 is SEHNR and CDR2 FQNEAQ (reference sequence). CDR3 bases: TGTGCCAGCAGCCTTCGACAGGGAGACAGGGAGCTGTTTTTT. Translating gives CASSLRQGDRELFF.

The table lists this clonotype with many counts. The V call is TRBV3-1, the J call TRBJ2-5; D unresolved. Germline V CDR1 and CDR2: LGHDT, YNNKEL (reference sequence). The CDR3 is 14 amino acids. The V end lost 0 bases, the J end lost 5 bases, and 10 bases lay between the germline ends. CDR3 in amino acids: CASSQDLVRETQYF. CDR3 DNA sequence: TGTGCCAGCAGCCAAGATCTGGTCCGGGAGACCCAGTACTTC.

About this clonotype itself: This may be a read error: a much more frequent sequence differs by one nucleotide. V usage is TRBV7-9 and J usage is TRBJ2-7; D is uncertain. Germline V gives CDR1 SEHNR, CDR2 FQNEAQ (reference sequence). The V end was cut by 4 bases, the J end by 3 bases, with 16 bases between. The CDR3 extends over 15 amino acids. As DNA, the CDR3 is TGTGCCAGCAGCTCACCGGAGCTGGAGAACTACGAGCAGTACTTC. As protein: CASSSPELENYEQYF.

In this sample, this clonotype turned up many times. The chain carries TRBV10-3 and TRBJ2-1; D may be TRBD1 (5 bases). The V end lost 11 bases, the J end lost 7 bases, and 15 bases lay between the germline ends. Looked up from germline, CDR1 is ENHRY and CDR2 is SYGVKD. CDR3 length: 12 residues. CDR3 bases: TGTGCCTCCGAAGGGGATTTAAATGAGCAGTTCTTC. The encoded protein is CASEGDLNEQFF.